This T cell receptor beta chain derives from a study of T cell repertoires in cytomegalovirus infection. Study overall: Public TCR beta signatures marked donors with CMV infection and the matching HLA. Notes on the study in general: Adding up the frequency of public TCR beta families identified people who carried CMV plus the relevant HLA. HLA-C-restricted TCR beta clonotypes specific for CMV led the ex vivo response.

TCRdb used MiXCR to reprocess the reads, holding one entry per CDR3 protein. The table lists about 740,000 distinct CDR3 sequences, about a third of them singletons. This clonotype was observed at least ten times. Its antigen is not identified. The clonotype comes from a human donor in good health (CMV status not recorded). Some clones in this sample may be carry-over from other donors' samples. Material for sequencing was PBMCs.

CDR3 in amino acids: CASSYYPGTRTEAFF. Here the CDR3 DNA reads TGTGCCAGCAGTTACTATCCCGGGACGAGGACTGAAGCTTTCTTT. The chain employs TRBV28 and TRBJ1-1; possibly TRBD1 for D (5 bases). This CDR3 is built from 15 residues. Trimming removed 4 bases at V and 5 bases at J, with 17 bases between. Germline-derived CDR1 and CDR2 are MDHEN and SYDVKM.